The rows below give T cell receptor beta chains drawn from one sample of a study of technical replicates of blood from several donors. Generated by immunoSEQ multiplex PCR, the TCRdb table keeps only in-frame clones and is missing some. The data hold fewer than 65,000 clones, with about 90% observed a single time. Sequences were obtained from PBMCs. The receptors derive from a human donor in good health. Some clones in this sample may be carry-over from other donors' samples. Both conserved end residues are part of each CDR3. D genes are given only for firm matches. Clone size is shown for a subset of rows, as once, few, many or a class of expanded clone.

abundance: .; d_gene: TRBD1; v_gene: TRBV5-1; j_gene: TRBJ1-1; CDR3aa: CASSPDRDRDKAFF; CDR3nt: TGCGCCAGCAGCCCCGACCGGGACAGAGACAAAGCTTTCTTT
abundance: .; d_gene: TRBD1; v_gene: TRBV7-8; j_gene: TRBJ2-1; CDR3aa: CASNPGTGGMEQFF; CDR3nt: TGTGCCAGCAACCCCGGGACAGGGGGGATGGAGCAGTTCTTC
abundance: .; d_gene: .; v_gene: TRBV2; j_gene: TRBJ2-5; CDR3aa: CASGTPDGTQYF; CDR3nt: TGTGCCAGCGGGACACCGGACGGGACCCAGTACTTC
abundance: .; d_gene: .; v_gene: TRBV7-9; j_gene: TRBJ2-5; CDR3aa: CASSVARGGETQYF; CDR3nt: TGTGCCAGCAGCGTCGCGCGGGGTGGAGAGACCCAGTACTTC
abundance: once; d_gene: .; v_gene: TRBV6-5; j_gene: TRBJ2-7; CDR3aa: CASRPHKSYEQYF; CDR3nt: TGTGCCAGCAGACCCCACAAGTCCTACGAGCAGTACTTC
abundance: .; d_gene: .; v_gene: TRBV19; j_gene: TRBJ1-2; CDR3aa: CASNLWFGEVNYGYTF; CDR3nt: TGTGCCAGTAACCTGTGGTTCGGGGAGGTAAACTATGGCTACACCTTC
abundance: .; d_gene: .; v_gene: TRBV6-4; j_gene: TRBJ2-2; CDR3aa: CASSDISGNTGELFF; CDR3nt: TGTGCCAGCAGTGACATTAGCGGGAACACCGGGGAGCTGTTTTTT
abundance: .; d_gene: .; v_gene: TRBV7-3; j_gene: TRBJ2-2; CDR3aa: CASSQMGPANTGELFF; CDR3nt: TGTGCCAGCAGTCAAATGGGGCCCGCGAACACCGGGGAGCTGTTTTTT
abundance: .; d_gene: .; v_gene: TRBV19; j_gene: TRBJ1-2; CDR3aa: CASKIREGIVYGYTF; CDR3nt: TGTGCCAGTAAGATTCGGGAAGGGATAGTCTATGGCTACACCTTC
abundance: few; d_gene: .; v_gene: TRBV6-5; j_gene: TRBJ1-1; CDR3aa: CASSYSYDTNTEAFF; CDR3nt: TGTGCCAGCAGTTACTCCTACGACACTAACACTGAAGCTTTCTTT
abundance: .; d_gene: TRBD1; v_gene: TRBV9; j_gene: TRBJ2-2; CDR3aa: CASSVGGGNTGELFF; CDR3nt: TGTGCCAGCAGCGTAGGAGGGGGCAACACCGGGGAGCTGTTTTTT
abundance: .; d_gene: TRBD2; v_gene: TRBV4-1; j_gene: TRBJ2-1; CDR3aa: CASSQDPSGSLSNEQFF; CDR3nt: TGCGCCAGCAGCCAAGATCCTAGCGGGAGTTTGTCCAATGAGCAGTTCTTC
abundance: .; d_gene: .; v_gene: TRBV4-3; j_gene: TRBJ1-4; CDR3aa: CASSQGIRAQGEKLFF; CDR3nt: TGCGCCAGCAGCCAGGGGATCCGAGCCCAGGGTGAAAAACTGTTTTTT
abundance: .; d_gene: TRBD1; v_gene: TRBV27; j_gene: TRBJ2-7; CDR3aa: CATRGPGANYEQYF; CDR3nt: TGTGCCACCAGGGGGCCAGGAGCCAACTACGAGCAGTACTTC
abundance: .; d_gene: .; v_gene: TRBV30; j_gene: TRBJ1-2; CDR3aa: CAWRGGGYGYTF; CDR3nt: TGTGCCTGGAGGGGGGGTGGCTATGGCTACACCTTC
abundance: .; d_gene: TRBD2; v_gene: TRBV7-9; j_gene: TRBJ2-3; CDR3aa: CASSSREAGLHTQYF; CDR3nt: TGTGCCAGCAGCTCCCGGGAGGCCGGGCTACATACGCAGTATTTT
abundance: .; d_gene: TRBD2; v_gene: TRBV4-3; j_gene: TRBJ2-7; CDR3aa: CASSQDSSGVYEQYF; CDR3nt: TGCGCCAGCAGCCAAGATTCTAGCGGGGTGTACGAGCAGTACTTC
abundance: .; d_gene: .; v_gene: TRBV6-1; j_gene: TRBJ2-3; CDR3aa: CATGSGGGTDTQYF; CDR3nt: TGTGCCACAGGATCCGGGGGTGGCACAGATACGCAGTATTTT
abundance: .; d_gene: TRBD2; v_gene: TRBV4-2; j_gene: TRBJ2-7; CDR3aa: CASSQPTSGSYEQYF; CDR3nt: TGTGCCAGCAGCCAACCGACTAGCGGGAGTTACGAGCAGTACTTC
abundance: few; d_gene: TRBD1; v_gene: TRBV9; j_gene: TRBJ1-6; CDR3aa: CASSVAGQGNSPLHF; CDR3nt: TGTGCCAGCAGCGTAGCAGGACAGGGTAATTCACCCCTCCACTTT
abundance: .; d_gene: TRBD1; v_gene: TRBV5-1; j_gene: TRBJ1-1; CDR3aa: CASRPQGGNTEAFF; CDR3nt: TGCGCCAGCAGACCACAGGGGGGGAACACTGAAGCTTTCTTT
abundance: once; d_gene: TRBD1; v_gene: TRBV5-1; j_gene: TRBJ1-3; CDR3aa: CASSSGDRGDTIYF; CDR3nt: TGCGCCAGCAGCTCTGGGGACAGGGGGGACACCATATATTTT
abundance: .; d_gene: TRBD1; v_gene: TRBV5-1; j_gene: TRBJ1-2; CDR3aa: CASSSVLTGGSHGGYTF; CDR3nt: TGCGCCAGCAGCTCCGTTCTGACAGGGGGCTCACACGGGGGCTACACCTTC
abundance: .; d_gene: .; v_gene: TRBV2; j_gene: TRBJ1-5; CDR3aa: CASEGTGGQPQHF; CDR3nt: TGTGCCAGCGAGGGCACGGGGGGTCAGCCCCAGCATTTT
abundance: few; d_gene: TRBD1; v_gene: TRBV4-2; j_gene: TRBJ1-2; CDR3aa: CASSQEEGAGYGYTF; CDR3nt: TGTGCCAGCAGCCAAGAGGAGGGGGCGGGCTATGGCTACACCTTC
abundance: .; d_gene: TRBD1; v_gene: TRBV5-4; j_gene: TRBJ2-6; CDR3aa: CASSPGGAGANVLTF; CDR3nt: TGTGCCAGCAGCCCAGGGGGCGCTGGGGCCAACGTCCTGACTTTC
abundance: once; d_gene: TRBD1; v_gene: TRBV11-2; j_gene: TRBJ2-2; CDR3aa: CASSFNRGSTGELFF; CDR3nt: TGTGCCAGCAGCTTTAACAGGGGGAGCACCGGGGAGCTGTTTTTT
abundance: .; d_gene: TRBD1; v_gene: TRBV27; j_gene: TRBJ2-7; CDR3aa: CASSYTGTGGDEQYF; CDR3nt: TGTGCCAGCAGCTATACCGGGACAGGGGGGGACGAGCAGTACTTC
abundance: .; d_gene: TRBD2; v_gene: TRBV19; j_gene: TRBJ2-3; CDR3aa: CASSIPLARTDTQYF; CDR3nt: TGTGCCAGTAGTATACCACTAGCGCGCACAGATACGCAGTATTTT
abundance: .; d_gene: TRBD1; v_gene: TRBV27; j_gene: TRBJ1-1; CDR3aa: CASTPLTGFSTEAFF; CDR3nt: TGTGCCAGCACCCCATTGACAGGGTTTAGCACTGAAGCTTTCTTT
abundance: once; d_gene: TRBD2; v_gene: TRBV5-1; j_gene: TRBJ2-2; CDR3aa: CASSWLAGANTGELFF; CDR3nt: TGCGCCAGCAGCTGGCTAGCGGGAGCGAACACCGGGGAGCTGTTTTTT
abundance: .; d_gene: .; v_gene: TRBV30; j_gene: TRBJ2-3; CDR3aa: CAWSVGTGTKDTDTQYF; CDR3nt: TGTGCCTGGAGTGTAGGAACCGGGACAAAGGACACAGATACGCAGTATTTT
abundance: .; d_gene: .; v_gene: TRBV27; j_gene: TRBJ1-1; CDR3aa: CASSLGGPGTEAFF; CDR3nt: TGTGCCAGCAGTTTAGGAGGGCCGGGGACTGAAGCTTTCTTT
abundance: once; d_gene: TRBD2; v_gene: TRBV14; j_gene: TRBJ2-7; CDR3aa: CASNLAGASEQYF; CDR3nt: TGTGCCAGCAATCTAGCGGGTGCTTCAGAGCAGTACTTC
abundance: .; d_gene: .; v_gene: TRBV5-4; j_gene: TRBJ1-1; CDR3aa: CASSLDQGMNTEAFF; CDR3nt: TGTGCCAGCAGCTTGGATCAGGGGATGAACACTGAAGCTTTCTTT
abundance: once; d_gene: TRBD1; v_gene: TRBV7-7; j_gene: TRBJ2-1; CDR3aa: CASSSGGRNSYNEQFF; CDR3nt: TGTGCCAGCAGCTCAGGGGGCCGAAATTCCTACAATGAGCAGTTCTTC
abundance: .; d_gene: TRBD2; v_gene: TRBV5-4; j_gene: TRBJ2-3; CDR3aa: CASGTGGAADTQYF; CDR3nt: TGTGCCAGCGGCACGGGAGGGGCAGCAGATACGCAGTATTTT
abundance: once; d_gene: TRBD1; v_gene: TRBV4-1; j_gene: TRBJ1-2; CDR3aa: CASSQDPGGARYGYTF; CDR3nt: TGCGCCAGCAGCCAAGACCCAGGGGGCGCGCGCTATGGCTACACCTTC
abundance: .; d_gene: TRBD1; v_gene: TRBV9; j_gene: TRBJ2-7; CDR3aa: CASSAKGAFEQYF; CDR3nt: TGTGCCAGCAGTGCAAAGGGGGCGTTCGAGCAGTACTTC
abundance: few; d_gene: .; v_gene: TRBV30; j_gene: TRBJ1-1; CDR3aa: CAWSVLRTEAFF; CDR3nt: TGTGCCTGGAGTGTACTCCGCACTGAAGCTTTCTTT